This T cell receptor beta chain was observed in a study of T cell responses to AZD1222 COVID-19 vaccine. Germline CDR1 and CDR2: MNHEY and SVGAGI. The length of the CDR3 is 15 residues. With 5 bases removed from V and 2 bases from J, the gap between germline ends came to 12 bases. Sequenced by immunoSEQ multiplex PCR; TCRdb stores in-frame clones only, minus some. The table has fewer than 200,000 clones, 80% to 90% seen once; the top ten hold around a tenth. The genes are TRBV6-5 and TRBJ1-4; D not certain. The sequences come from peripheral blood, collected 28 days after the second AZD1222 dose. The clonotype comes from an adult who received the AZD1222 COVID-19 vaccine. The DNA for the CDR3 is TGTGCCAGCAGTAACCGGGGTGCGACTAATGAAAAACTGTTTTTT. This encodes CASSNRGATNEKLFF.